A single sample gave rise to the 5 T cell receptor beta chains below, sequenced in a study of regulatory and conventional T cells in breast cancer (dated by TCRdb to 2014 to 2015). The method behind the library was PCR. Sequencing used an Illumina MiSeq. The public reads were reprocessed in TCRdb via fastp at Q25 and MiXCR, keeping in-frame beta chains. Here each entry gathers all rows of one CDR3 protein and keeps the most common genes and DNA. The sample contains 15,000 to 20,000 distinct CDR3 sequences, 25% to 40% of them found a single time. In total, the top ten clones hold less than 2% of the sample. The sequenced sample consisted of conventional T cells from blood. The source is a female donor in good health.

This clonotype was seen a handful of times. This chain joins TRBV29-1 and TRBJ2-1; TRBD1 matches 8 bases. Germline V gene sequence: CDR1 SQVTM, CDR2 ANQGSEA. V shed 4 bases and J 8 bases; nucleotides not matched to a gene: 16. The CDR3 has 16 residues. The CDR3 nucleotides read TGCAGCGTTGTGATTTTACGGACAGGGCTGGGAGATGAGCAGTTCTTC. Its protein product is CSVVILRTGLGDEQFF.

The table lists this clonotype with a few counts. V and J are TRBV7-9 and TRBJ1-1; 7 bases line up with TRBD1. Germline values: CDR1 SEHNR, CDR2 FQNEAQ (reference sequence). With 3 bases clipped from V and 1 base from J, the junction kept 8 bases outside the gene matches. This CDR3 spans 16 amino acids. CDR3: CASSFTRGTENTEAFF. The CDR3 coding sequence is TGTGCCAGCAGCTTTACCCGCGGGACAGAGAACACTGAAGCTTTCTTT.

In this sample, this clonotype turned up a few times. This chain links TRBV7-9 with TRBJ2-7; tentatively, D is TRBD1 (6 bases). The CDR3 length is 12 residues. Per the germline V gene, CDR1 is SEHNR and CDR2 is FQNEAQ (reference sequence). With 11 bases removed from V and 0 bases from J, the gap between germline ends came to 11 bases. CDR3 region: CAEGDDSYEQYF. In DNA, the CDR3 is TGTGCCGAGGGGGACGACTCCTACGAGCAGTACTTC.

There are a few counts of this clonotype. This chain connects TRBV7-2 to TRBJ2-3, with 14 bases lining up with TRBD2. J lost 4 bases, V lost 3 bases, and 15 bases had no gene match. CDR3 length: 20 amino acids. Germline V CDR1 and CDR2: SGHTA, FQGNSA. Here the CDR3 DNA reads TGTGCCAGCAGCTTTCTCGGGGGACTAGCGGGGGTAACCGGGTCAGATACGCAGTATTTT. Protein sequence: CASSFLGGLAGVTGSDTQYF.

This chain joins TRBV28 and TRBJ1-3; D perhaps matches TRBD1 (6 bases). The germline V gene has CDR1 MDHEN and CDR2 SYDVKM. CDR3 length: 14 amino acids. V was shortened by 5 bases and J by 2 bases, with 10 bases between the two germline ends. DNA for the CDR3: TGTGCCAGCAGTGACTCAGGGGCTGGAAACACCATATATTTT. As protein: CASSDSGAGNTIYF.